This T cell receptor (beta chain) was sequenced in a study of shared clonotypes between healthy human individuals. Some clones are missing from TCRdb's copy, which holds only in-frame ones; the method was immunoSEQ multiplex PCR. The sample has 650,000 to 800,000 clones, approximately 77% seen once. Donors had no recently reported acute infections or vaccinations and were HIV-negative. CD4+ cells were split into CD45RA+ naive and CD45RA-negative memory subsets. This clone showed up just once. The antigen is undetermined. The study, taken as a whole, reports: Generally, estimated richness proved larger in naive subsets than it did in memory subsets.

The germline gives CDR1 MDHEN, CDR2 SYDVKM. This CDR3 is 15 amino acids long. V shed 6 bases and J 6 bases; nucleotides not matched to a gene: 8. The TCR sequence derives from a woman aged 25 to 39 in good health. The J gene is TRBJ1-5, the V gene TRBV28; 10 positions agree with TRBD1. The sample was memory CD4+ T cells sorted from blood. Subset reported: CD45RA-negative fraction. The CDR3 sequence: CASRTGTGVGQPQHF. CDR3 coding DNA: TGTGCCAGCAGAACCGGGACAGGGGTGGGTCAGCCCCAGCATTTT.